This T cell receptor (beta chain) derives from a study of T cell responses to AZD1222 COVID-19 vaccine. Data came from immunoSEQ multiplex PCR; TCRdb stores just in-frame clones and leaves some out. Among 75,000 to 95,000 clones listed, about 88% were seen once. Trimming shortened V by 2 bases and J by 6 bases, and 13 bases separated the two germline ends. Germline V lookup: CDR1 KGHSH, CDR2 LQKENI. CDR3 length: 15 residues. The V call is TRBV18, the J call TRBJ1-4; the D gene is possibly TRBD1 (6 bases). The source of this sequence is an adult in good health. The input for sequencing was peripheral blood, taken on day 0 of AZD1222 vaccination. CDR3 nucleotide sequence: TGTGCCAGCTCACCATTACAGGGAACATATGAAAAACTGTTTTTT. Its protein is CASSPLQGTYEKLFF.